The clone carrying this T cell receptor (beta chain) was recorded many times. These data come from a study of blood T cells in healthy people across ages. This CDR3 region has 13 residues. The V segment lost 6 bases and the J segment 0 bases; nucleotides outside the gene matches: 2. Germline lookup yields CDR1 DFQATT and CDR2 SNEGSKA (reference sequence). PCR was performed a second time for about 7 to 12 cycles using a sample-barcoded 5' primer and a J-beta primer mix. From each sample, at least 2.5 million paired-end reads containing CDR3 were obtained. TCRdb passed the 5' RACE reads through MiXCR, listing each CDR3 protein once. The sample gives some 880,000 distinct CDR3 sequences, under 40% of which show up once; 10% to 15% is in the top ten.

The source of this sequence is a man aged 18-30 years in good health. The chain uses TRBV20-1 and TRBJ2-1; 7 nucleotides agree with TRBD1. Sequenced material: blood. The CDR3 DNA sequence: TGCAGTGCGACAGGGAGCTCCTACAATGAGCAGTTCTTC. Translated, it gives CSATGSSYNEQFF.